This TCR beta chain emerged from a study of post-analysis software for immune sequencing data. This clonotype was counted at least ten times. Its antigen is unknown. The TCR beta cDNA libraries contained unique molecular identifiers. MiXCR was run by TCRdb on the PCR reads, yielding one entry per CDR3 protein. Among about 200,000 distinct CDR3 sequences listed, roughly 28% were seen once. Study outcomes and limitations: Patients had higher frequencies than controls of five TRBV segments, including TRBV5-6, TRBV5-1 and TRBV20-1.

V gave up 6 bases and J gave up 0 bases, with 15 bases separating them. The CDR3 extends over 15 amino acids. The germline CDR1 and CDR2 sequences are DFQATT and SNEGSKA (reference sequence). Sequencing was performed on blood. The chain has TRBV20-1 and TRBJ2-1; D perhaps matches TRBD2 (6 bases). The origin of this receptor is a girl aged 2 to 17 with multiple sclerosis. CDR3 sequence (DNA): TGCAGTGCCCACGACCGGAGGGGCTCCTACAATGAGCAGTTCTTC. This codes for CSAHDRRGSYNEQFF.